The 31 T cell receptor beta chains reported below all come from one sample, sequenced in a study of PD-1 blockade in classical Hodgkin lymphoma. Sequencing used immunoSEQ multiplex PCR; TCRdb keeps in-frame clones, though not all of them. The repertoire holds some 19,000 clones, with approximately 72% as singletons. As to time point: cycle 4 day 1 (C4D1), after six to seven weeks of nivolumab. Every patient experienced relapse after autologous stem cell transplantation, and brentuximab vedotin exposure varied. Thawed PBMCs yielded CD4+ T cells through magnetic negative selection. The sequences come from CD4+ T cells from blood, collected before the fourth cycle of nivolumab. These receptors came from a human donor with classical Hodgkin lymphoma.

The table lists this clone with a few counts. The chain links TRBV18 to TRBJ1-5, with TRBD1 matching over 9 bases. V was pared by 8 bases and J by 4 bases, with 9 bases of the junction left unmatched. The CDR3 runs to 15 residues. The germline V gene encodes CDR1 KGHSH and CDR2 LQKENI. The CDR3 is CASQQGQGSNQPQHF. CDR3 bases: TGTGCCAGCCAGCAGGGACAGGGATCTAATCAGCCCCAGCATTTT.

The V gene is TRBV7-2, the J gene TRBJ1-4, with unresolved D. CDR3 length: 15 amino acids. Germline loops: CDR1 SGHTA, CDR2 FQGNSA. Trimming cost V 2 bases and J 0 bases, with 7 bases left between them. The CDR3 here is CASSLSGATNEKLFF. The CDR3 DNA reads as TGTGCCAGCAGCTTATCCGGAGCAACTAATGAAAAACTGTTTTTT.

V is TRBV6-5 and J is TRBJ1-6; D is undetermined. CDR1 and CDR2 (germline): MNHEY, SVGAGI. The V and J ends lost 2 bases and 5 bases respectively, with 7 bases between them. This CDR3 spans 14 amino acids. The chain's CDR3 is CASSYGVNNSPLHF. CDR3 nucleotides: TGTGCCAGCAGTTACGGGGTGAATAATTCACCCCTCCACTTT.

The chain couples TRBV4-3 to TRBJ2-1; 10 bases are a match to TRBD2. Per germline, CDR1 LGHNA and CDR2 YSLEER. Germline trimming cut 0 bases from V and 0 bases from J; bases unmatched to any gene: 2. The CDR3 is 17 amino acids. The CDR3 spells CASSQEASGSSYNEQFF. The CDR3 DNA reads TGCGCCAGCAGCCAAGAAGCTAGCGGGAGCTCCTACAATGAGCAGTTCTTC.

This chain links TRBV29-1 with TRBJ1-5, with D maybe TRBD1 (6 bases). The length of the CDR3 is 13 residues. CDR1 and CDR2 (germline): SQVTM, ANQGSEA. V lost 4 bases to trimming and J lost 6 bases, with 13 bases between them. The CDR3, as DNA: TGCAGCGTTGCCCGGGGGCAGGGTCAGCCCCAGCATTTT. It yields the protein CSVARGQGQPQHF.

This clone was found once. The chain combines TRBV6-5 with TRBJ1-1, with D unclear. With 1 base removed from V and 3 bases from J, the gap between germline ends came to 6 bases. Germline assignment: CDR1 MNHEY and CDR2 SVGAGI. The CDR3 is 13 residues long. The CDR3 bases are TGTGCCAGCAGTTACTGGTGGGACACTGAAGCTTTCTTT. Its translation is CASSYWWDTEAFF.

The rearrangement joins TRBV19 to TRBJ1-2; 7 bases agree with TRBD1. Germline CDR1 reads LNHDA; CDR2 reads SQIVND (reference sequence). This CDR3 comprises 16 residues. Germline trimming cut 5 bases from V and 0 bases from J; bases unmatched to any gene: 9. CDR3 protein: CASSSYYRGTNYGYTF. The CDR3 DNA reads as TGTGCCAGTAGTTCTTACTACAGGGGTACTAACTATGGCTACACCTTC.

By share, this clone ranks as medium-sized (0.01 to 0.1%). The rearrangement links TRBV2 to TRBJ1-1; TRBD1 might be the D (6 bases). Germline CDR1 and CDR2: SNHLY and FYNNEI. The V end lost 8 bases, the J end lost 0 bases, and 13 bases lay between the germline ends. The CDR3 is 14 amino acids. The CDR3 DNA is TGTGCCAGCGGGGGGGGGCGGATGAACACTGAAGCTTTCTTT. It is translated as CASGGGRMNTEAFF.

The chain links TRBV5-4 to TRBJ1-2, with TRBD1 as a possible D gene (5 bases). The length of the CDR3 is 13 residues. CDR1 is SGHNT, CDR2 YYREEE, per germline (reference sequence). V shed 1 base and J shed 5 bases, with 9 bases lying between them. For the CDR3, the DNA is TGTGCCAGCAGCTTGTGGGGGGGATATGGCTACACCTTC. The encoded protein is CASSLWGGYGYTF. Using reference TRBV5-4 and TRBJ1-2 for the parts outside the CDR3, the full variable domain is ETGVTQSPTHLIKTRGQQVTLRCSSQSGHNTVSWYQQALGQGPQFIFQYYREEENGRGNFPPRFSGLQFPNYSSELNVNALELDDSALYLCASSLWGGYGYTFGSGTRLTVV.

V usage is TRBV7-8 and J usage is TRBJ2-3; 9 bases agree with TRBD2. CDR3 length equals 15 residues. Germline V gives CDR1 SGHVS, CDR2 FQNEAQ. The trim removed 5 bases at V and 2 bases at J, leaving 5 bases unmatched. The CDR3 spells CASSLTSGDTDTQYF. DNA of the CDR3: TGTGCCAGCAGCCTGACTAGCGGAGACACAGATACGCAGTATTTT. Filled out from reference TRBV7-8 and TRBJ2-3, the complete variable domain reads GAGVSQSPRYKVAKRGQDVALRCDPISGHVSLFWYQQALGQGPEFLTYFQNEAQLDKSGLPSDRFFAERPEGSVSTLKIQRTQQEDSAVYLCASSLTSGDTDTQYFGPGTRLTVL.

The V gene is TRBV5-1, the J gene TRBJ2-5; 7 nucleotides match TRBD2. V was clipped by 1 base and J by 4 bases; unmatched bases: 4. This CDR3 region has 14 residues. CDR1 and CDR2 from the germline V gene are SGHRS and YFSETQ. The DNA for the CDR3 is TGCGCCAGCAGCTTGAGCGGGAAGGGAGAGACCCAGTACTTC. It specifies CASSLSGKGETQYF.

The CDR3 sequence is CASSRDTEAFF. CDR3 bases: TGTGCCAGCAGCAGGGACACTGAAGCTTTCTTT. The rearrangement uses TRBV9 and TRBJ1-1; D is unclear. There are 11 residues in the CDR3. Germline-derived CDR1 and CDR2 are SGDLS and YYNGEE. With 4 bases removed from V and 3 bases from J, the gap between germline ends came to 4 bases.

V is TRBV29-1 and J is TRBJ2-4, with D tentatively TRBD1 (5 bases). The CDR3 covers 12 residues. V lost 6 bases, J lost 2 bases, and 8 bases lay in between. The germline CDR1 and CDR2 sequences are SQVTM and ANQGSEA. The CDR3 sequence is CSVTGPKNIQYF. DNA for the CDR3: TGCAGCGTAACAGGACCCAAAAACATTCAGTACTTC. Combining the CDR3 with reference TRBV29-1 and TRBJ2-4 gives the whole variable domain SAVISQKPSRDICQRGTSLTIQCQVDSQVTMMFWYRQQPGQSLTLIATANQGSEATYESGFVIDKFPISRPNLTFSTLTVSNMSPEDSSIYLCSVTGPKNIQYFGAGTRLSVL.

The V gene is TRBV12-5, the J gene TRBJ2-5, with TRBD1 as a possible D gene (5 bases). The DNA end is more similar to TRBJ2-7, so the J call may be wrong. The CDR3 length is 14 residues. Germline V lookup: CDR1 LGHNT, CDR2 FRNRAP. This chain's CDR3 is CASGLVQVSYEQYF. CDR3 DNA sequence: TGTGCTAGTGGTTTGGTACAGGTCTCCTACGAGCAGTACTTC.

V and J are TRBV10-2 and TRBJ1-1; D gene ambiguous. The ends were cut back, 1 base at V and 8 bases at J, with 11 bases in the middle. The CDR3 runs to 13 residues. Germline-derived CDR1 and CDR2 are WSHSY and SAAADI. CDR3 in DNA: TGCGCCAGCAGTGAGTTATCGGACGGCGAAGCTTTCTTT. This translates into CASSELSDGEAFF.

The chain combines TRBV7-2 with TRBJ2-1; 13 nucleotides align to TRBD2. The CDR3 is 17 residues long. V lost 5 bases, J lost 6 bases, and 10 bases stayed unmatched. Germline loops: CDR1 SGHTA, CDR2 FQGNSA. CDR3 coding DNA: TGTGCCAGCAGCCGCTGGGCTACTAGCGGGGGGGCCAATGAGCAGTTCTTC. It codes for CASSRWATSGGANEQFF.

CDR3 protein: CASNGGSNQPQHF. The CDR3 nucleotides read TGTGCCAGTAACGGCGGTAGCAATCAGCCCCAGCATTTT. This chain connects TRBV19 to TRBJ1-5; unclear D gene. V lost 7 bases, J lost 0 bases, and 7 bases lay in between. The germline CDR1 and CDR2 sequences are LNHDA and SQIVND (reference sequence). The CDR3 consists of 13 residues.

The V call is TRBV28, the J call TRBJ1-1, with D uncertain. Germline V lookup: CDR1 MDHEN, CDR2 SYDVKM. With 3 bases removed from V and 6 bases from J, the gap between germline ends came to 17 bases. CDR3 length: 15 amino acids. CDR3 in amino acids: CASSLRAVRRAEAFF. The CDR3 DNA reads TGTGCCAGCAGTTTGAGAGCGGTCAGGCGCGCTGAAGCTTTCTTT.

J is TRBJ1-3 and V is TRBV30; the D is unclear. Trimming pared 1 base from V and 5 bases from J, leaving 3 bases between. CDR3 length: 11 residues. The germline V gene encodes CDR1 GTSNPN and CDR2 SVGIG (reference sequence). CDR3 residues: CAWSARNTIYF. CDR3 in DNA: TGTGCCTGGAGTGCAAGAAACACCATATATTTT.

This clone was observed a handful of times. The chain couples TRBV28 to TRBJ1-1, with D maybe TRBD1 (5 bases). In germline, CDR1 is MDHEN, CDR2 SYDVKM. The CDR3 runs 15 residues. The germline V and J ends were trimmed by 6 bases and 3 bases, with 17 bases remaining between them. CDR3 DNA sequence: TGTGCCAGCAGAGCTCCGAGGGGCGGGTACACTGAAGCTTTCTTT. Its protein is CASRAPRGGYTEAFF.

The CDR3 protein is CASSYGAGGHYNEQFF. DNA for the CDR3: TGTGCCAGCAGCTATGGAGCGGGGGGACACTACAATGAGCAGTTCTTC. V usage is TRBV7-2 and J usage is TRBJ2-1; 9 nucleotides align to TRBD2. The CDR3 loop spans 16 amino acids. The germline CDR1 and CDR2 sequences are SGHTA and FQGNSA. The junction had 7 bases not matched to a gene; V was cut back by 4 bases and J by 3 bases.

The chain is built from TRBV2 and TRBJ2-3, with D tentatively TRBD1 or TRBD2 (5 bases each). CDR3 length: 15 residues. Germline lookup yields CDR1 SNHLY and CDR2 FYNNEI. V was clipped by 8 bases and J by 2 bases, with 17 bases between them. The CDR3 DNA sequence: TGTGCCAGCGGCCTACCGAGAGGGGCCACAGATACGCAGTATTTT. Protein product: CASGLPRGATDTQYF.

This clone has only a few counts. The chain recombines TRBV5-5 with TRBJ2-5, with TRBD2 matching 13 bases. Looked up from germline, CDR1 is SGHKS and CDR2 is YYEKEE (reference sequence). V trimming: 5 bases; J trimming: 5 bases; junction bases outside the gene matches: 6. The CDR3 spans 15 residues. In DNA form, the CDR3 reads TGTGCCAGCAGACTAGGACTAGCGGGAGTGGAGACCCAGTACTTC. Protein: CASRLGLAGVETQYF.

This sequence joins TRBV6-5 and TRBJ1-2; TRBD1 aligns across 7 bases. The trim removed 5 bases at V and 9 bases at J, leaving 6 bases unmatched. Germline lookup yields CDR1 MNHEY and CDR2 SVGAGI. CDR3 size: 12 residues. The CDR3 sequence: CASSRQGGSYTF. The CDR3 nucleotides are TGTGCCAGCAGTAGACAGGGAGGGAGCTACACCTTC.

This chain connects TRBV18 to TRBJ2-3, with unresolved D. Trimming left V 2 bases short and J 3 bases short, with 3 bases between. This CDR3 has 12 residues. Germline CDR1 reads KGHSH; CDR2 reads LQKENI. This CDR3 reads CASSPGTDTQYF. The CDR3 region has the DNA TGTGCCAGCTCACCAGGGACAGATACGCAGTATTTT.

V usage is TRBV7-2 and J usage is TRBJ1-6; unclear D gene. V lost 5 bases and J lost 7, with 6 bases in between. This CDR3 contains 12 residues. Germline CDR1 is SGHTA and CDR2 is FQGNSA. CDR3 sequence: CASSRLNSPLHF. In DNA, the CDR3 is TGTGCCAGCAGCCGACTGAATTCACCCCTCCACTTT.

This chain uses TRBV6-1 with TRBJ1-5; 8 positions match TRBD1. The CDR3 length is 15 residues. The germline V gene has CDR1 MNHNS and CDR2 SASEGT. The V segment lost 5 bases and the J segment 6 bases; nucleotides outside the gene matches: 9. CDR3 loop: CASSSQGVASQPQHF. CDR3 coding DNA: TGTGCCAGCAGTTCACAGGGGGTGGCTAGTCAGCCCCAGCATTTT.

This chain links TRBV18 with TRBJ2-5; D is perhaps TRBD1 (6 bases). The CDR3 contains 15 residues. Trimming left V 3 bases short and J 5 bases short, with 16 bases between. Germline assignment: CDR1 KGHSH and CDR2 LQKENI. The CDR3 coding sequence is TGTGCCAGCTCACCGGTCCACAGGGTGGGGGAGACCCAGTACTTC. As protein: CASSPVHRVGETQYF.

The chain is built from TRBV30 and TRBJ1-5; no clear D. Between the trimmed V and J ends, which lost 2 bases and 0 bases, there was a span of 23 bases. Germline CDR1 and CDR2: GTSNPN and SVGIG (reference sequence). This CDR3 region has 19 residues. The CDR3 DNA follows: TGTGCCTGGAGTCCCCCCACCCTCGGACCCGAAGTTAGCAATCAGCCCCAGCATTTT. It encodes CAWSPPTLGPEVSNQPQHF.

This clone was seen a single time. The chain is built from TRBV30 and TRBJ2-7; TRBD2 agrees at 13 bases. J lost 3 bases, V lost 3 bases, and 8 bases had no gene match. The CDR3 has 16 residues. Germline assignment: CDR1 GTSNPN and CDR2 SVGIG (reference sequence). The CDR3 protein is CAWRGDWTSGSYEQYF. For the CDR3, the DNA is TGTGCCTGGAGGGGGGACTGGACTAGCGGGAGCTACGAGCAGTACTTC.

The chain couples TRBV2 to TRBJ1-4, with a weak D call TRBD1 (5 bases). V was pared by 6 bases and J by 1 base, with 9 bases between. This CDR3 contains 14 residues. Germline V gives CDR1 SNHLY, CDR2 FYNNEI. Here the CDR3 DNA reads TGTGCCAGCAGGCAAACAGGAACTAATGAAAAACTGTTTTTT. Translated: CASRQTGTNEKLFF.